The clone carrying this TCR beta chain came up a few times. This sample was included in a study of identical twins. TCRdb independently ran MiXCR on the 5' RACE reads; one entry per CDR3 protein. The table has hundreds of thousands of distinct CDR3 sequences, less than 25% seen once. V was pared by 2 bases and J by 1 base, with 30 bases between. Per germline, CDR1 MGHRA and CDR2 YSYEKL. The length of the CDR3 is 21 residues. These same data were also listed under a study on T cells expressing NK-cell markers.

The receptor was derived from a woman under 30 in good health. The sequenced sample consisted of CD4+ T cells sorted from blood. The chain uses TRBV4-1 and TRBJ2-7, with unresolved D. The CDR3 DNA is TGCGCCAGCAGCCAAATTCCCCCCACCATCCTTAGGGCGGCCGTTTCCTACGAGCAGTACTTC. Amino acids: CASSQIPPTILRAAVSYEQYF.